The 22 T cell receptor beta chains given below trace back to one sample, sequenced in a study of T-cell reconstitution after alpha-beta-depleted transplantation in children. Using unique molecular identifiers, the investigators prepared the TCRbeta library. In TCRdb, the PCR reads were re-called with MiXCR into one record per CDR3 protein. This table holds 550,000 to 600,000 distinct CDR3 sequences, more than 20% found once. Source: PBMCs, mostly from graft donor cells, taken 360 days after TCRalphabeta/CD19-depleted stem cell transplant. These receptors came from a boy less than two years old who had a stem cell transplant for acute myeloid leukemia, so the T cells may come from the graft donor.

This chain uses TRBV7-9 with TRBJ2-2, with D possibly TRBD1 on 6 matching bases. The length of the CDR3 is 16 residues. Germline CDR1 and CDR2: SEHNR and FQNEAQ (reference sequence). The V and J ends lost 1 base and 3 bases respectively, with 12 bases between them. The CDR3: CASSLGGQPYTGELFF. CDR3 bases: TGTGCCAGCAGCTTAGGGGGGCAACCATACACCGGGGAGCTGTTTTTT.

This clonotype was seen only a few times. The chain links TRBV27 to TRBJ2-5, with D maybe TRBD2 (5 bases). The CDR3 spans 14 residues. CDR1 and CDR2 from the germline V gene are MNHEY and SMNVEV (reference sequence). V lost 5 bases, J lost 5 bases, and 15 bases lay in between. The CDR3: CASSPFIGEETQYF. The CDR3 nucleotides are TGTGCCAGCAGTCCATTTATCGGGGAGGAGACCCAGTACTTC.

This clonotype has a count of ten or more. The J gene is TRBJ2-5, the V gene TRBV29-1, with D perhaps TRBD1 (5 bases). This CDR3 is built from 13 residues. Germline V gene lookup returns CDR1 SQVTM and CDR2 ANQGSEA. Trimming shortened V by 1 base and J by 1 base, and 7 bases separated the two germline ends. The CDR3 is CSVEVDSQETQYF. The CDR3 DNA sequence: TGCAGCGTTGAAGTAGACAGCCAAGAGACCCAGTACTTC.

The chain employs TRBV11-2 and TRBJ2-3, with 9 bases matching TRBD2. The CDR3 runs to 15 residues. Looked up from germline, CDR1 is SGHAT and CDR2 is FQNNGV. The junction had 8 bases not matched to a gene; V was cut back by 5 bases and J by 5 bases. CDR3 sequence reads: CASSPRTSAGDTQYF. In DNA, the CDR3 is TGTGCCAGCAGCCCTAGGACTAGCGCGGGAGATACGCAGTATTTT.

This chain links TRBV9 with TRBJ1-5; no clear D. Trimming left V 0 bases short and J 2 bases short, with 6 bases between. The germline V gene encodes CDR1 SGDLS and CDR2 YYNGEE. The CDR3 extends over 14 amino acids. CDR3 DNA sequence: TGTGCCAGCAGCGTAGAAGCAGGCAATCAGCCCCAGCATTTT. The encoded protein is CASSVEAGNQPQHF.

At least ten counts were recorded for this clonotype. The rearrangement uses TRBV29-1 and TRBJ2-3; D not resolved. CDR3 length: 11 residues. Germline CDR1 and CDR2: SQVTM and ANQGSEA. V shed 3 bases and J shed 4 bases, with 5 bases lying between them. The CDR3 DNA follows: TGCAGCGTTGATGCCCCAGATACGCAGTATTTT. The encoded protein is CSVDAPDTQYF.

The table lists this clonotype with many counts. The CDR3 bases are TGCGCCAGCAGCCTCTATGTGACAAGAGGAACAGATACGCAGTATTTT. This translates into CASSLYVTRGTDTQYF. The rearrangement uses TRBV4-3 and TRBJ2-3; D call uncertain. Germline-derived CDR1 and CDR2 are LGHNA and YSLEER. The CDR3 consists of 16 residues. Trimming took off 4 bases at V and 3 bases at J, with 17 bases between the two ends.

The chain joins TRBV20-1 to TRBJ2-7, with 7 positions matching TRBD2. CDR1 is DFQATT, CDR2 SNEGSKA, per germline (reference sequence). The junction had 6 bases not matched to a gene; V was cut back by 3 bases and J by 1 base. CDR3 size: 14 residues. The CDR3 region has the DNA TGCAGTGCTAGTGGGGAGGGCTCTTCCTACGAGCAGTACGTC. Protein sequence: CSASGEGSSYEQYV.

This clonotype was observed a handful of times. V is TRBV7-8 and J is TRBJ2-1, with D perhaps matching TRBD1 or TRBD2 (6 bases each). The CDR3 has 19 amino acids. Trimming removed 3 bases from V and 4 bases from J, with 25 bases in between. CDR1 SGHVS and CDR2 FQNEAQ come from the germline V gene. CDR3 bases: TGTGCCAGCAGCTTTCGGGGGACATACCGGGACGACGTATACAATGAGCAGTTCTTC. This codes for CASSFRGTYRDDVYNEQFF.

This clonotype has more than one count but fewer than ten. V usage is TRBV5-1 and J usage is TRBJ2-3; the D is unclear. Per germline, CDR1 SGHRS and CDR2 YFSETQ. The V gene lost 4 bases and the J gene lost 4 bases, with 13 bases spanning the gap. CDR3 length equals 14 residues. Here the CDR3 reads CASSLSSVPDTQYF. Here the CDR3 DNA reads TGCGCCAGCAGCCTCAGCTCAGTACCAGATACGCAGTATTTT.

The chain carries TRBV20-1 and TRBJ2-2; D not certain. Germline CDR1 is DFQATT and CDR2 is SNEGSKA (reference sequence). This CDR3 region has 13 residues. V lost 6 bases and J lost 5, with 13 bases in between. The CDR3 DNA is TGCAGTGCCAGACGCCCCCAGACCGGGGAGCTGTTTTTT. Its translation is CSARRPQTGELFF.

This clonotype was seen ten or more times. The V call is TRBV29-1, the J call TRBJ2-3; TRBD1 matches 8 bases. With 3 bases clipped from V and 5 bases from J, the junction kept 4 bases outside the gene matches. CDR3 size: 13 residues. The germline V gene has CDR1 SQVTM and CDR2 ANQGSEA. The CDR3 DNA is TGCAGCGTTGAGCAACAGGGGGGAGATACGCAGTATTTT. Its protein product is CSVEQQGGDTQYF.

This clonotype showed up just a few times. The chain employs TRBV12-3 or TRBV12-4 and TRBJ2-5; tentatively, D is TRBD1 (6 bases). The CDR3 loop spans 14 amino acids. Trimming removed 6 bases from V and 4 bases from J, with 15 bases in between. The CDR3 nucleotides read TGTGCCAGCAGCCCAGACAGGAACGGAGAGACCCAGTACTTC. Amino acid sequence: CASSPDRNGETQYF.

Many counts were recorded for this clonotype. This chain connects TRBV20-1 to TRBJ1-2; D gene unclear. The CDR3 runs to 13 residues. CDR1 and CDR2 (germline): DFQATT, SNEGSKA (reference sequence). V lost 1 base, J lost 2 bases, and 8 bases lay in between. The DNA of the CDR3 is TGCAGTGCTAGAGTTGGGTTGAACTATGGCTACACCTTC. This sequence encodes CSARVGLNYGYTF.

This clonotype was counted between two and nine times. CDR3 sequence reads: CSARDRRFNSPLHF. The CDR3 DNA reads as TGCAGTGCTAGAGATCGGCGGTTTAATTCACCCCTCCACTTT. The rearrangement links TRBV20-1 to TRBJ1-6; no firm D call. V lost 0 bases and J lost 6, with 9 bases in between. This CDR3 contains 14 residues. Germline lookup yields CDR1 DFQATT and CDR2 SNEGSKA (reference sequence).

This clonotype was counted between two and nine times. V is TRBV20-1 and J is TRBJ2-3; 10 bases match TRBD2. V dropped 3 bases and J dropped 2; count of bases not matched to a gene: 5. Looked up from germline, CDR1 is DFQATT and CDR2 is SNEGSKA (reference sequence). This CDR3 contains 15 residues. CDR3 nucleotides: TGCAGTGCTAGCCCTAGCGGGAGCCTCACAGATACGCAGTATTTT. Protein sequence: CSASPSGSLTDTQYF.

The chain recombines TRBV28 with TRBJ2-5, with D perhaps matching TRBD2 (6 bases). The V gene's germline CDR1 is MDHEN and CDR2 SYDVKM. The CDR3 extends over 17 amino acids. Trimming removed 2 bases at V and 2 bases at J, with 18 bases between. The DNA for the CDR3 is TGTGCCAGCAGTTTAGGAAGGGGTTGGGGAGGACAAGAGACCCAGTACTTC. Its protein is CASSLGRGWGGQETQYF.

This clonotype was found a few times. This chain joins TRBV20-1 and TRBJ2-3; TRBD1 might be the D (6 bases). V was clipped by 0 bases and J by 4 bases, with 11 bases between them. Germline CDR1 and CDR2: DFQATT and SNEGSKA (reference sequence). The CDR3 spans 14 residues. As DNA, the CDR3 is TGCAGTGCTAGAGACTGGGGGCTAGCAGATACGCAGTATTTT. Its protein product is CSARDWGLADTQYF.

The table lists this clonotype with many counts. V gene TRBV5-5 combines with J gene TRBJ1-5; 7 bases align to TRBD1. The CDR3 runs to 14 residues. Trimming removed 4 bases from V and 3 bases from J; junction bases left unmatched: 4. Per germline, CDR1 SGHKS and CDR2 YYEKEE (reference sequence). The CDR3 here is CASSRGGDNQPQHF. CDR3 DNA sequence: TGTGCCAGCAGCCGAGGGGGCGACAATCAGCCCCAGCATTTT. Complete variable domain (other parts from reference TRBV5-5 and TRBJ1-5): DAGVTQSPTHLIKTRGQQVTLRCSPISGHKSVSWYQQVLGQGPQFIFQYYEKEERGRGNFPDRFSARQFPNYSSELNVNALLLGDSALYLCASSRGGDNQPQHFGDGTRLSIL.

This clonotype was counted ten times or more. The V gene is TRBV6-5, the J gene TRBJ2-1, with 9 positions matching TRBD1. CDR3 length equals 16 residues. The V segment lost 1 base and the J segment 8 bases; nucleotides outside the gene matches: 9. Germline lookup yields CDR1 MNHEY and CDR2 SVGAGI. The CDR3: CASSYLGTGYEDEQFF. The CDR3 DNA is TGTGCCAGCAGTTACTTGGGGACAGGGTATGAGGATGAGCAGTTCTTC.

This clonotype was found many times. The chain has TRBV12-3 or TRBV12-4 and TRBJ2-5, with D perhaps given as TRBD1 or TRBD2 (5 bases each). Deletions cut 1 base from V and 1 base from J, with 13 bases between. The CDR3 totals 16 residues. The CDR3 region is CASSLVGTRTQETQYF. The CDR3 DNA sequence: TGTGCCAGCAGTTTAGTCGGGACCAGGACCCAAGAGACCCAGTACTTC.

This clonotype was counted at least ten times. The CDR3 loop is CASSEWSSMNTEAFF. CDR3 DNA: TGTGCCAGCAGTGAATGGAGCAGTATGAACACTGAAGCTTTCTTT. The chain has TRBV25-1 and TRBJ1-1; D remains ambiguous. Trimming removed 1 base at V and 0 bases at J, with 9 bases between. The CDR3 is 15 amino acids. Germline V lookup: CDR1 MGHDK, CDR2 SYGVNS.